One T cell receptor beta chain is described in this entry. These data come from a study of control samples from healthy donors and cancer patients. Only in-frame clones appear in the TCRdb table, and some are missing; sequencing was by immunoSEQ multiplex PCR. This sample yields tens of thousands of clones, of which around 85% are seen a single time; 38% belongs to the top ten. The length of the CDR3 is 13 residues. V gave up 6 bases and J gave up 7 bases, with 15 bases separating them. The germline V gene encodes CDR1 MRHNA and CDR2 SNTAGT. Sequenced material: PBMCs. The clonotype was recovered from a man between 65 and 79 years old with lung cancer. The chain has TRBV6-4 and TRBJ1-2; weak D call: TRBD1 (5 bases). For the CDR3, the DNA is TGTGCCAGCAGCCGGGAGGCAGGGAGTGGCTACACCTTC. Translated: CASSREAGSGYTF.